These 28 T cell receptor beta chains were sequenced from one sample in a study of monozygotic twins with inflammatory bowel disease. TCRdb re-called the 5' RACE reads and catalogs CDR3 proteins one per entry, DNA excluded. This table holds some 130,000 distinct CDR3 sequences. Sequencing used blood. The receptor set was obtained from a human donor with ulcerative colitis or Crohn's disease, or a healthy co-twin of an affected twin (not recorded which).

This rearrangement joins TRBV6-5 to TRBJ1-2; TCRdb's D call of TRBD1 is untestable without DNA. CDR3 size: 17 residues. The germline CDR1 and CDR2 sequences are MNHEY and SVGAGI. The CDR3 reads CASSYRDNKLPNYGYTF.

J is TRBJ2-2 and V is TRBV7-2; TCRdb picks TRBD2, but there is no DNA to check that call. Germline CDR1 reads SGHTA; CDR2 reads FQGNSA. CDR3 length: 16 amino acids. The CDR3 protein is CASSRGPSGATGELFF.

The chain uses TRBV18 and TRBJ1-1. The V gene's germline CDR1 is KGHSH and CDR2 LQKENI. The CDR3 totals 12 residues. CDR3 loop: CASSPPFGIAFF.

V usage is TRBV6-5 and J usage is TRBJ1-5. Germline V gives CDR1 MNHEY, CDR2 SVGAGI. This CDR3 region has 14 residues. This chain's CDR3 is CASSYAGTDQPQHF.

The chain has TRBV9 and TRBJ2-3; TCRdb's D call of TRBD2 is untestable without DNA. Germline V gives CDR1 SGDLS, CDR2 YYNGEE. The CDR3 length is 19 residues. The CDR3 protein is CASSVALGGDSPSTDTQYF. Supplemented by reference TRBV9 and TRBJ2-3, the full variable domain reads DSGVTQTPKHLITATGQRVTLRCSPRSGDLSVYWYQQSLDQGLQFLIQYYNGEERAKGNILERFSAQQFPDLHSELNLSSLELGDSALYFCASSVALGGDSPSTDTQYFGPGTRLTVL.

This rearrangement joins TRBV29-1 to TRBJ1-1. The CDR3 totals 13 residues. Germline V gene sequence: CDR1 SQVTM, CDR2 ANQGSEA. CDR3 sequence: CSVEGAANTEAFF.

The chain combines TRBV13 with TRBJ2-7; TCRdb calls TRBD1, which cannot be checked without DNA. Germline lookup yields CDR1 PRHDT and CDR2 FYEKMQ (reference sequence). The CDR3 length is 14 residues. The CDR3 spells CASSPLGQGYEQYF.

The rearrangement links TRBV30 to TRBJ1-1; without DNA, the TCRdb call of TRBD1 cannot be checked. From germline, CDR1 is GTSNPN and CDR2 SVGIG (reference sequence). The CDR3 consists of 12 residues. The chain's CDR3 is CAWSPQRLEAFF.

This chain uses TRBV7-9 with TRBJ1-2. CDR1 and CDR2 from the germline V gene are SEHNR and FQNEAQ (reference sequence). The CDR3 length is 11 residues. The CDR3: CASSLEPGYTF.

The V and J genes are TRBV24-1 and TRBJ2-7; TCRdb designates TRBD1, a call that cannot be tested without DNA. The CDR3 totals 15 residues. CDR1 and CDR2 from the germline V gene are KGHDR and SFDVKD. CDR3 sequence: CATSDALDGGFGQYF.

Here the CDR3 reads CSAMGLAAQTQYF. This chain links TRBV20-1 with TRBJ2-5; TCRdb indicates TRBD2, and absent DNA this call remains unverified. The CDR3 has 13 amino acids. CDR1 is DFQATT and CDR2 is SNEGSKA in the germline V gene (reference sequence).

The rearrangement links TRBV6-2 or TRBV6-3 to TRBJ1-5; checking the TCRdb D call of TRBD1 is not possible without DNA. CDR1 and CDR2 from the germline V gene are MNHEY and SVGEGT. The CDR3 runs to 15 residues. The CDR3 sequence is CASTAPGHRNQPQHF.

The chain links TRBV7-9 to TRBJ1-1; TCRdb calls TRBD1, which cannot be checked without DNA. CDR1 SEHNR and CDR2 FQNEAQ come from the germline V gene (reference sequence). The CDR3 contains 17 residues. The CDR3: CASSLPLEAGMNTEAFF.

V is TRBV12-3 or TRBV12-4 and J is TRBJ1-2. The CDR3 sequence is 13 residues long. The CDR3 spells CASFRSGLGGYTF.

CDR3 in amino acids: CASSVGTSLYNEQFF. V usage is TRBV9 and J usage is TRBJ2-1; TCRdb lists TRBD2, though no DNA is available to test this call. CDR3 size: 15 residues. Looked up from germline, CDR1 is SGDLS and CDR2 is YYNGEE.

The chain is built from TRBV15 and TRBJ2-5. The CDR3 loop spans 16 amino acids. The germline gives CDR1 LNHNV, CDR2 YYDKDF (reference sequence). CDR3 loop: CATSILFEGVQETQYF.

The chain is built from TRBV27 and TRBJ1-1. CDR3 length: 14 residues. Germline loops: CDR1 MNHEY, CDR2 SMNVEV (reference sequence). The CDR3 reads CASSLVQRSPEAFF.

The chain carries TRBV6-2 or TRBV6-3 and TRBJ2-1; the D gene TCRdb calls, TRBD2, cannot be checked with no DNA. The germline V gene encodes CDR1 MNHEY and CDR2 SVGEGT. The CDR3 runs to 16 residues. This CDR3 reads CASSDLGLAGRGEQFF.

This rearrangement joins TRBV11-2 to TRBJ2-5; as DNA is missing, the TRBD1 call by TCRdb cannot be tested. The germline gives CDR1 SGHAT, CDR2 FQNNGV. CDR3 length: 18 amino acids. The CDR3 region is CASSLEVGRKSYQETQYF.

The rearrangement links TRBV9 to TRBJ2-6; TCRdb gives TRBD1 as the D gene, but with no DNA this cannot be confirmed. This CDR3 spans 15 amino acids. Germline V gene lookup returns CDR1 SGDLS and CDR2 YYNGEE. CDR3 sequence reads: CASTGNRVGANVLTF.

The chain links TRBV18 to TRBJ1-1. Looked up from germline, CDR1 is KGHSH and CDR2 is LQKENI. This CDR3 is 14 amino acids long. This CDR3 is CASSPYRENTEAFF. The whole variable domain, remainder taken from reference TRBV18 and TRBJ1-1, is NAGVMQNPRHLVRRRGQEARLRCSPMKGHSHVYWYRQLPEEGLKFMVYLQKENIIDESGMPKERFSAEFPKEGPSILRIQQVVRGDSAAYFCASSPYRENTEAFFGQGTRLTVV.

The rearrangement uses TRBV27 and TRBJ1-2. The V gene's germline CDR1 is MNHEY and CDR2 SMNVEV (reference sequence). The CDR3 length is 13 residues. CDR3 amino acids: CASSLREYYGYTF.

The chain uses TRBV18 and TRBJ1-5. The CDR3 consists of 17 residues. Germline V gives CDR1 KGHSH, CDR2 LQKENI. The CDR3 sequence is CASSPREANIGNQPQHF.

The V and J genes are TRBV30 and TRBJ1-5. This CDR3 comprises 16 residues. Looked up from germline, CDR1 is GTSNPN and CDR2 is SVGIG (reference sequence). The CDR3 region is CAWSQRQGPGNQPQHF.

The chain links TRBV20-1 to TRBJ2-6; without DNA, the TCRdb call of TRBD1 cannot be checked. This CDR3 is 19 amino acids long. Germline V lookup: CDR1 DFQATT, CDR2 SNEGSKA (reference sequence). The CDR3 here is CSARDREDRGYYGANVLTF.

The chain carries TRBV3-1 and TRBJ1-1; there is no DNA to check the TCRdb D call of TRBD1. The CDR3 spans 14 residues. Germline V lookup: CDR1 LGHDT, CDR2 YNNKEL (reference sequence). The CDR3 sequence: CASSLTGFHTEAFF.

The V call is TRBV5-4, the J call TRBJ2-1; TCRdb's D gene call, TRBD1, goes unchecked for lack of DNA. CDR1 SGHNT and CDR2 YYREEE come from the germline V gene (reference sequence). CDR3 length equals 14 residues. This chain's CDR3 is CASNRVNSYNEQFF.

The chain is built from TRBV20-1 and TRBJ2-3. This CDR3 contains 13 residues. Germline CDR1 DFQATT, CDR2 SNEGSKA (reference sequence). The CDR3 loop reads CSARSSTVDTQYF.